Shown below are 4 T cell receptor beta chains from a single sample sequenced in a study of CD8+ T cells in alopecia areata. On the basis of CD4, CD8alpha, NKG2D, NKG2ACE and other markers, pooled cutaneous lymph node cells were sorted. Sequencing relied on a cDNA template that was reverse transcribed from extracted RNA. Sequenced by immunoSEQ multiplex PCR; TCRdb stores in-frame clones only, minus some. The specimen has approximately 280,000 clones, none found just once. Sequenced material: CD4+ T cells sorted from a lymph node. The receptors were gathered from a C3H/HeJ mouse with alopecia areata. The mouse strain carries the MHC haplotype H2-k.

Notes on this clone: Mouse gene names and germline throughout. The part of the CDR3 DNA that was read is TGTGCTAGCAGTATATGGACAGGGAAGAACACA. This translates into CASSIWTGKNT. The full CDR3 protein is CASSIWTGKNTEVFF. This sequence joins TRBV17 and TRBJ1-1, with 8 bases lining up with TRBD1. The observed sequence ends 4 residues before the CDR3 terminus, with the missing tail filled in from the germline J gene. V lost 4 bases to trimming and J lost 0 bases; unmatched junction nucleotides: 4. In germline, CDR1 is MNHDT, CDR2 YYDKIL. The CDR3 loop spans 15 amino acids.

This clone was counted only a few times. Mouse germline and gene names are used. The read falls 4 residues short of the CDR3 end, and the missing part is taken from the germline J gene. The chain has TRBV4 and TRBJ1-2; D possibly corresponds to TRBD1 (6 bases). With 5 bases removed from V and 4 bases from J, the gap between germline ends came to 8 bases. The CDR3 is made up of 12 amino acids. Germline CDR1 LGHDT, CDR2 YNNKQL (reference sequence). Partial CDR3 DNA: TGTGCCAGCAGCCTCAGGGGCTCC. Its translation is CASSLRGS. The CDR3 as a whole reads CASSLRGSDYTF.

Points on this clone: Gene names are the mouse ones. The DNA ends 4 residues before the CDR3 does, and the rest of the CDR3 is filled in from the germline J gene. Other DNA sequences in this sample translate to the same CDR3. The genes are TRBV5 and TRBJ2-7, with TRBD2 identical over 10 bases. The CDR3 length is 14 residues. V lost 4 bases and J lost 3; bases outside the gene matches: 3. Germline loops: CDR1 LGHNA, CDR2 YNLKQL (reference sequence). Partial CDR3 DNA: TGTGCCAGCAGCCCTCGACTGGGGGGCTAT. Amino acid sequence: CASSPRLGGY. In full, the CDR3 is CASSPRLGGYEQYF.

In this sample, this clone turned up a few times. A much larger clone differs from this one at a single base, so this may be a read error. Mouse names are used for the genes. CDR3 sequence reads: CASSYRNQDTQYF. CDR3 bases read: TGTGCCAGCAGCTACAGGAACCAAGAC. V and J are TRBV4 and TRBJ2-5, with D unresolved. The read terminates 4 residues ahead of where the CDR3 ends, so the germline J gene completes it. The CDR3 contains 13 residues. V lost 3 bases to trimming and J lost 0 bases, with 4 bases between them. The germline gives CDR1 LGHDT, CDR2 YNNKQL (reference sequence).